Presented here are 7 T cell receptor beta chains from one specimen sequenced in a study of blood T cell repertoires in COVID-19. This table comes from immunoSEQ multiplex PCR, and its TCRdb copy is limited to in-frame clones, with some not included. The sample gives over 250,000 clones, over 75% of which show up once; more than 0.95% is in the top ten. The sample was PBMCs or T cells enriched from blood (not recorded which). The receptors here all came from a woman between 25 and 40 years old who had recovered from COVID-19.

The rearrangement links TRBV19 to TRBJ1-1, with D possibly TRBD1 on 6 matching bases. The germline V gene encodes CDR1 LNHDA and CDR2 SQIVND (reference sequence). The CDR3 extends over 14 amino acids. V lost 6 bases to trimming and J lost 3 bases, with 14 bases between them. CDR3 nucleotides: TGTGCCAGTAGACTGCAGGGGTTTTACACTGAAGCTTTCTTT. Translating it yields CASRLQGFYTEAFF.

CDR3 nucleotides: TGTGCCAGCAGCCAGGGACAAGGTCCGACAGAAGCTTTCTTT. Protein product: CASSQGQGPTEAFF. The chain carries TRBV4-2 and TRBJ1-1, with D possibly TRBD1 on 6 matching bases. The CDR3 sequence is 14 residues long. CDR1 and CDR2 (germline): LGHNA, YNFKEQ. The V end was cut by 3 bases, the J end by 8 bases, with 16 bases between.

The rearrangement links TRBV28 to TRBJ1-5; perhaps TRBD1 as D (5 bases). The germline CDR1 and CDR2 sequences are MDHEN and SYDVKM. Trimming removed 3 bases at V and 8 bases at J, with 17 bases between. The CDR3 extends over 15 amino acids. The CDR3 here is CASSFDMSGREPQHF. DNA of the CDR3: TGTGCCAGCAGTTTTGATATGTCAGGGAGGGAGCCCCAGCATTTT.

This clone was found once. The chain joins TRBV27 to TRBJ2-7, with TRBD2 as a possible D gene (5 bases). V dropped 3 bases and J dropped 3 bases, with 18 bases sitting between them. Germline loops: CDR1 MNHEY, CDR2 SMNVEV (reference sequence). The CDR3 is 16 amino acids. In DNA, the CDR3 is TGTGCCAGCAGTTTTCGTCAGGACTCGGGATTCTACGAGCAGTACTTC. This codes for CASSFRQDSGFYEQYF.

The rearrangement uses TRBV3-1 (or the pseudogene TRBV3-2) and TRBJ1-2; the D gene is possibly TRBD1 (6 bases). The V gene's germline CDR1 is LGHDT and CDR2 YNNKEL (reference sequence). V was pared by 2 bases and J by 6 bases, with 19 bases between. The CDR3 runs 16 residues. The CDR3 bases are TGTGCCAGCAGCCAATCCACGGGCAGGGGTGTGAATGGCTACACCTTC. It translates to CASSQSTGRGVNGYTF.

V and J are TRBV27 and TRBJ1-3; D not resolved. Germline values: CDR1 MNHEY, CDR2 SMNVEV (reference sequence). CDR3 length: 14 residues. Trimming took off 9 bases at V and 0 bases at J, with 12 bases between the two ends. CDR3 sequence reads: CASKNGGSGNTIYF. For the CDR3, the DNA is TGTGCCAGTAAAAATGGCGGCTCTGGAAACACCATATATTTT.

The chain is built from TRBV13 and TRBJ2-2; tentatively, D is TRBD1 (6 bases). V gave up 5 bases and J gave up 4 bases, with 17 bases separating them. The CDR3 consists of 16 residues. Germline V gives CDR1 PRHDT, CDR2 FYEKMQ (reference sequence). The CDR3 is CASSPGAGRGTGELFF. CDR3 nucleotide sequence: TGTGCCAGCAGCCCAGGGGCGGGTAGGGGCACCGGGGAGCTGTTTTTT.